These T cell receptor beta chains were read from a single sample in a study of blood T cell repertoires in COVID-19. Only in-frame clones appear in the TCRdb table, and some are missing; sequencing was by immunoSEQ multiplex PCR. The repertoire consists of about 60,000 clones, with about nine tenths occurring once and the leading ten covering roughly a tenth. Sequencing was performed on peripheral blood. Source of these receptors: a human donor with acute or convalescent COVID-19. The donor label of this sample is uncertain. Each CDR3 is given with its conserved first and last residue. The D gene is left open where the match is weak. Expanded clones are given a class, and other clones once, few, many or no size at all.

d_gene | abundance | j_gene | v_gene | CDR3aa | CDR3nt
TRBD1 | - | TRBJ1-2 | TRBV28 | CASSSPSGGLDYGYTF | TGTGCCAGCAGTTCTCCATCAGGGGGTTTGGACTATGGCTACACCTTC
TRBD2 | - | TRBJ2-1 | TRBV6-5 | CASRQTSGGSPEQFF | TGTGCCAGCAGACAAACTAGCGGGGGCTCACCTGAGCAGTTCTTC
TRBD1 | - | TRBJ1-1 | TRBV19 | CASSKAPGGRPEAFF | TGTGCCAGTAGTAAAGCCCCAGGGGGTCGTCCTGAAGCTTTCTTT
TRBD1 | - | TRBJ2-5 | TRBV9 | CASSPRTGQETQYF | TGTGCCAGCAGCCCGAGGACAGGGCAAGAGACCCAGTACTTC
TRBD2 | few | TRBJ2-1 | TRBV11-3 | CASSPAGGLGNEQFF | TGTGCCAGCAGCCCAGCGGGAGGGTTGGGGAATGAGCAGTTCTTC
- | - | TRBJ2-3 | TRBV27 | CASRGFGAGTQYF | TGTGCCAGCAGAGGGTTTGGGGCTGGTACGCAGTATTTT
- | - | TRBJ1-3 | TRBV30 | CAWRVRERASGNTIYF | TGTGCCTGGAGGGTACGGGAGCGGGCGTCTGGAAACACCATATATTTT
TRBD2 | - | TRBJ2-5 | TRBV5-1 | CASSLGASGVTETQYF | TGCGCCAGCAGCTTGGGGGCTAGCGGGGTAACGGAGACCCAGTACTTC
TRBD1 | once | TRBJ1-1 | TRBV5-1 | CASSLGRGLTEAFF | TGCGCCAGCAGCCTCGGTAGGGGGCTTACTGAAGCTTTCTTT
- | - | TRBJ2-2 | TRBV2 | CASSERPDPTGELFF | TGTGCCAGCAGTGAGAGGCCTGACCCCACCGGGGAGCTGTTTTTT
- | - | TRBJ2-1 | TRBV7-8 | CASSFSGNEQFF | TGTGCCAGCAGCTTCTCCGGCAATGAGCAGTTCTTC
- | few | TRBJ1-6 | TRBV5-1 | CASRGQGYYNSPLHF | TGCGCCAGCAGGGGTCAGGGGTACTATAATTCACCCCTCCACTTT
- | - | TRBJ2-6 | TRBV10-3 | CAISKVGPQAGANVLTF | TGTGCCATCAGCAAAGTGGGCCCCCAGGCTGGGGCCAACGTCCTGACTTTC
TRBD1 | - | TRBJ1-6 | TRBV6-1 | CASSEQGGGSPLHF | TGTGCCAGCAGTGAGCAGGGGGGTGGGTCACCCCTCCACTTT
TRBD2 | once | TRBJ2-1 | TRBV29-1 | CSVGERGYSYNEQFF | TGCAGCGTTGGCGAGCGGGGGTACTCCTACAATGAGCAGTTCTTC
- | - | TRBJ1-1 | TRBV5-4 | CASSSGGQGLWAEAFF | TGTGCCAGCAGCTCCGGGGGTCAGGGCCTTTGGGCTGAAGCTTTCTTT
- | - | TRBJ2-1 | TRBV19 | CASRPDSSERRGSYNEQFF | TGTGCCAGTAGACCCGACAGTTCAGAAAGGCGGGGCTCCTACAATGAGCAGTTCTTC
- | - | TRBJ1-3 | TRBV18 | CASSPPSGSGNTIYF | TGTGCCAGCTCACCACCGAGTGGCTCTGGAAACACCATATATTTT
TRBD2 | once | TRBJ2-1 | TRBV6-5 | CASSYQRGGLNEQFF | TGTGCCAGCAGTTACCAGCGGGGGGGCCTCAATGAGCAGTTCTTC
- | once | TRBJ1-1 | TRBV2 | CASSVGGKMNTEAFF | TGTGCCAGCAGTGTGGGGGGGAAAATGAACACTGAAGCTTTCTTT
- | - | TRBJ2-3 | TRBV12-3/TRBV12-4 | CASSFMRDTQYF | TGTGCCAGCAGTTTTATGAGAGATACGCAGTATTTT
TRBD1 | - | TRBJ1-2 | TRBV10-2 | CASTRAGGGYTF | TGCGCCAGCACCCGGGCAGGGGGCGGCTACACCTTC